Shown below are 10 T cell receptor beta chains from a single sample sequenced in a study of T-cell reconstitution after alpha-beta-depleted transplantation in children. Unique molecular identifiers were incorporated into the prepared TCRbeta library. TCRdb re-called the PCR reads through MiXCR, storing one row per CDR3 protein. This repertoire shows around 360,000 distinct CDR3 sequences, approximately 10% found once; its top ten account for around 2.4%. The starting material was PBMCs from the stem cell graft donor, obtained from the stem cell graft. Receptor source: a human donor who donated a stem cell graft to a child with acute lymphoblastic leukemia.

This chain links TRBV6-1 with TRBJ2-7; D may be TRBD1 or TRBD2 (5 bases each). Germline values: CDR1 MNHNS, CDR2 SASEGT. This CDR3 is built from 14 residues. Trimming stripped 8 bases from V and 3 bases from J, with 17 bases between. CDR3 sequence (DNA): TGTGCCAGCCGACCATCCGGGGCCCTCTACGAGCAGTACTTC. Its translation: CASRPSGALYEQYF.

The sample holds many counts of this clonotype. V and J are TRBV20-1 and TRBJ2-5, with 10 bases fitting TRBD1. Germline V CDR1 and CDR2: DFQATT, SNEGSKA (reference sequence). V gave up 0 bases and J gave up 4 bases; unmatched junction bases: 2. The CDR3 has 14 residues. The CDR3 bases are TGCAGTGCTAGAGATAGACAGGGGGCAGAGACCCAGTACTTC. Protein: CSARDRQGAETQYF.

This clonotype was seen a handful of times. The chain combines TRBV4-2 with TRBJ2-7, with 8 nucleotides matching TRBD1. CDR3 length: 15 residues. Germline lookup yields CDR1 LGHNA and CDR2 YNFKEQ. Unmatched junction bases numbered 7, after V lost 4 bases and J lost 2 bases. This chain's CDR3 is CASSPTETGAYEQYF. In nucleotides, the CDR3 is TGTGCCAGCAGCCCTACCGAGACAGGGGCCTACGAGCAGTACTTC.

This clonotype came up a few times. V usage is TRBV7-9 and J usage is TRBJ2-5; D tentatively fits TRBD1 or TRBD2 (5 bases each). There are 15 residues in the CDR3. Germline lookup yields CDR1 SEHNR and CDR2 FQNEAQ (reference sequence). V was clipped by 5 bases and J by 1 base, with 14 bases between them. For the CDR3, the DNA is TGTGCCAGCAGCCCCAGGGACGGTTTCCAAGAGACCCAGTACTTC. Its translation is CASSPRDGFQETQYF.

The J gene is TRBJ2-7, the V gene TRBV5-1; no clear D gene. The germline gives CDR1 SGHRS, CDR2 YFSETQ. This CDR3 has 14 amino acids. The V gene lost 3 bases and the J gene lost 3 bases, with 13 bases spanning the gap. CDR3 sequence: CASSSLNSIYEQYF. CDR3 nucleotides: TGCGCCAGCAGCTCCCTTAACAGCATCTACGAGCAGTACTTC.

This clonotype came up once. The chain has TRBV18 and TRBJ1-2; D is unclear. V lost 2 bases and J lost 7, with 14 bases in between. CDR1 is KGHSH, CDR2 LQKENI, per germline. This CDR3 contains 14 residues. In DNA form, the CDR3 reads TGTGCCAGCTCACCATTCCCTGGCGGTGGTGGCTACACCTTC. This translates into CASSPFPGGGGYTF.

The chain joins TRBV5-1 to TRBJ2-3; D unresolved. Trimming removed 2 bases from V and 3 bases from J, with 19 bases in between. This CDR3 spans 17 amino acids. Germline CDR1 SGHRS, CDR2 YFSETQ. CDR3 residues: CASSFPPTRPDTDTQYF. Here the CDR3 DNA reads TGCGCCAGCAGCTTCCCACCGACAAGGCCGGATACAGATACGCAGTATTTT. Full variable domain (outside the CDR3, taken from reference TRBV5-1 and TRBJ2-3): KAGVTQTPRYLIKTRGQQVTLSCSPISGHRSVSWYQQTPGQGLQFLFEYFSETQRNKGNFPGRFSGRQFSNSRSEMNVSTLELGDSALYLCASSFPPTRPDTDTQYFGPGTRLTVL.

V usage is TRBV29-1 and J usage is TRBJ1-1; 9 nucleotides match TRBD1. The germline CDR1 and CDR2 sequences are SQVTM and ANQGSEA. V lost 5 bases to trimming and J lost 4 bases; unmatched junction nucleotides: 5. The length of the CDR3 is 13 residues. The CDR3 DNA sequence: TGCAGCGTTTCACAGGGGGCGCCCACTGAAGCTTTCTTT. This sequence encodes CSVSQGAPTEAFF.

V gene TRBV25-1 combines with J gene TRBJ2-3; D gene ambiguous. Trimming removed 3 bases from V and 6 bases from J, with 7 bases in between. This CDR3 region has 12 residues. The germline V gene encodes CDR1 MGHDK and CDR2 SYGVNS. The CDR3 region has the DNA TGTGCCAGCAGTGAGATTTGGGATACGCAGTATTTT. It is translated as CASSEIWDTQYF. Based on the CDR3 plus reference TRBV25-1 and TRBJ2-3, the full variable domain is EADIYQTPRYLVIGTGKKITLECSQTMGHDKMYWYQQDPGMELHLIHYSYGVNSTEKGDLSSESTVSRIRTEHFPLTLESARPSHTSQYLCASSEIWDTQYFGPGTRLTVL.

The chain employs TRBV28 and TRBJ1-6; 9 bases agree with TRBD1. The V and J ends lost 4 bases and 9 bases, in that order; junction bases with no gene match: 13. Germline V CDR1 and CDR2: MDHEN, SYDVKM. The CDR3 sequence is 17 residues long. CDR3 nucleotides: TGTGCCAGCAGTTCGGGACAGGGAATGTGGCGCAGTTCACCCCTCCACTTT. This sequence encodes CASSSGQGMWRSSPLHF.